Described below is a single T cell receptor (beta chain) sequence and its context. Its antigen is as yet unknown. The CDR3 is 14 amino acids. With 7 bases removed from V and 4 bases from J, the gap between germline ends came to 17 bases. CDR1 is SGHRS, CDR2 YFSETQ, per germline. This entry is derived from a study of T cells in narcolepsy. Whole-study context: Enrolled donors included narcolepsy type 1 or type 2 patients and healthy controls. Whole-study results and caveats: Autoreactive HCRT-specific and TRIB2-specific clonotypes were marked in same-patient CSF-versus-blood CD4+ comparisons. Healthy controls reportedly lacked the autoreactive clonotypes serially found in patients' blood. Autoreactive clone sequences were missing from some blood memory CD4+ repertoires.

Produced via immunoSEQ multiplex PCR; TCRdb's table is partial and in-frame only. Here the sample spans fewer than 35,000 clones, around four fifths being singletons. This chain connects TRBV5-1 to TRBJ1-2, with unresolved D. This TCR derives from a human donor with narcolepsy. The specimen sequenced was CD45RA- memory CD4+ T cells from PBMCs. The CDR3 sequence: CASRFEAQAYGYTF. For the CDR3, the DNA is TGCGCCAGCCGGTTCGAAGCGCAGGCCTATGGCTACACCTTC.